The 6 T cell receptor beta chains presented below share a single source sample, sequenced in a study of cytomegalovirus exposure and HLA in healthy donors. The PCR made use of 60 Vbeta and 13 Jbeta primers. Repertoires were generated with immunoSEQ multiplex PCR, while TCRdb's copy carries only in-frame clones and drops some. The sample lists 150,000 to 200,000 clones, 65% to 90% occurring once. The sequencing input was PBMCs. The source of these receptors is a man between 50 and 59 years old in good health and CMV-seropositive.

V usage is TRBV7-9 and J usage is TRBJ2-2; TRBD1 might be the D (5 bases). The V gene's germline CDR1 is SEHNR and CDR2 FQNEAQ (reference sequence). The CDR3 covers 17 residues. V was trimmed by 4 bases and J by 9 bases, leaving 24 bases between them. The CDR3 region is CASSSFFDSLENRELFF. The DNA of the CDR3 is TGTGCCAGCAGCTCCTTTTTTGACAGCCTTGAAAACCGGGAGCTGTTTTTT. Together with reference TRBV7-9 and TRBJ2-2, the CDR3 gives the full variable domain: DTGVSQNPRHKITKRGQNVTFRCDPISEHNRLYWYRQTLGQGPEFLTYFQNEAQLEKSRLLSDRFSAERPKGSFSTLEIQRTEQGDSAMYLCASSSFFDSLENRELFFGEGSRLTVL.

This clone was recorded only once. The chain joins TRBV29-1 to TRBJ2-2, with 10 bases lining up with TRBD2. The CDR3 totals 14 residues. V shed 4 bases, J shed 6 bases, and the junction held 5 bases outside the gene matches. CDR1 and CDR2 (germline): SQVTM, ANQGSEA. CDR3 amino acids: CSVGAGGLAGELFF. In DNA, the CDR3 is TGCAGCGTTGGAGCGGGAGGGCTCGCCGGGGAGCTGTTTTTT.

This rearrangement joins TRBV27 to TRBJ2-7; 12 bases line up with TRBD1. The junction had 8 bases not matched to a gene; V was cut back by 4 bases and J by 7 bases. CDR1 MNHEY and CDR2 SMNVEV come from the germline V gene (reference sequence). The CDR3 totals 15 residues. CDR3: CASSSAGQGAREQYF. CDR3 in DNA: TGTGCCAGCAGTTCCGCGGGACAGGGGGCGCGGGAGCAGTACTTC.

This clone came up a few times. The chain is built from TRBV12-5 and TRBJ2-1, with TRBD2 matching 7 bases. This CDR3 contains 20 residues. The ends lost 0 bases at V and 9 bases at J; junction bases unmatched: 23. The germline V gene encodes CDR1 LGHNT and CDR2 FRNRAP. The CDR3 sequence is CASGLVRDYKPLVRTGEQFF. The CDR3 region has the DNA TGTGCTAGTGGTTTGGTAAGGGACTACAAACCTTTAGTTAGAACTGGTGAGCAGTTCTTC.

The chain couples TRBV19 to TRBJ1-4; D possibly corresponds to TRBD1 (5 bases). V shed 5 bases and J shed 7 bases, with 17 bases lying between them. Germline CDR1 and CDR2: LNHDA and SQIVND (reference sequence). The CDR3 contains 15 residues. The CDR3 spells CASSRAGQSSEKLFF. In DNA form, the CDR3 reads TGTGCCAGTAGTCGGGCAGGGCAATCAAGTGAAAAACTGTTTTTT.

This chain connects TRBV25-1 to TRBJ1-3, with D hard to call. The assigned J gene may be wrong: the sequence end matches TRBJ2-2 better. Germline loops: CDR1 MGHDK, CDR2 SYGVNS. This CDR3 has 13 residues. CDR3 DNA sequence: TGTGCCAGCGGACCCCCGGGTGGCGGGGAGCTGTTTTTT. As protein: CASGPPGGGELFF.